Presented here are 26 T cell receptor beta chains from one specimen sequenced in a study of blood T cell repertoires in COVID-19. Data came from immunoSEQ multiplex PCR; TCRdb stores just in-frame clones and leaves some out. The table has roughly 250,000 clones, 80% to 90% seen once. The sequenced material came from peripheral blood. These receptors came from an older woman with acute or convalescent COVID-19.

The rearrangement links TRBV19 to TRBJ1-1; 9 bases fit TRBD1. V lost 2 bases to trimming and J lost 7 bases; unmatched junction nucleotides: 5. Looked up from germline, CDR1 is LNHDA and CDR2 is SQIVND (reference sequence). The CDR3 has 14 residues. The CDR3, as DNA: TGTGCCAGTAGTATAACAGGGGGCGTGGGTGAAGCTTTCTTT. As protein: CASSITGGVGEAFF. Variable domain in full (rest from reference TRBV19 and TRBJ1-1): DGGITQSPKYLFRKEGQNVTLSCEQNLNHDAMYWYRQDPGQGLRLIYYSQIVNDFQKGDIAEGYSVSREKKESFPLTVTSAQKNPTAFYLCASSITGGVGEAFFGQGTRLTVV.

V and J are TRBV4-3 and TRBJ2-4; 12 nucleotides match TRBD2. The CDR3 extends over 19 amino acids. With V trimmed by 1 base and J by 0 bases, 7 bases remained unmatched. Germline lookup yields CDR1 LGHNA and CDR2 YSLEER. As DNA, the CDR3 is TGCGCCAGCAGCCAAGCGGCTAGCGGGGGGGCCGGAGCCAAAAACATTCAGTACTTC. Translating it yields CASSQAASGGAGAKNIQYF.

The chain links TRBV5-1 to TRBJ1-1; D possibly corresponds to TRBD1 (5 bases). Germline values: CDR1 SGHRS, CDR2 YFSETQ. V gave up 4 bases and J gave up 0 bases, with 13 bases separating them. The CDR3 has 15 amino acids. The CDR3 sequence is CASSPLGRVNTEAFF. The CDR3 coding sequence is TGCGCCAGCAGCCCTCTAGGCAGGGTGAACACTGAAGCTTTCTTT.

This rearrangement joins TRBV28 to TRBJ1-1, with 8 bases lining up with TRBD1. The CDR3 sequence is 15 residues long. V shed 5 bases, J shed 5 bases, and the junction held 10 bases outside the gene matches. Germline CDR1 reads MDHEN; CDR2 reads SYDVKM. The CDR3 sequence: CASSAVRGLGTEAFF. DNA of the CDR3: TGTGCCAGCAGTGCTGTCAGGGGGCTGGGGACTGAAGCTTTCTTT.

This clone occurred a few times. The chain joins TRBV6-5 to TRBJ1-5; TRBD1 aligns across 7 bases. Germline CDR1 and CDR2: MNHEY and SVGAGI. J was trimmed by 7 bases and V by 5 bases; bases with no gene match: 8. The CDR3 runs to 14 residues. The CDR3 DNA is TGTGCCAGCAGTAGCGACAGGGCGGGACAGCCCCAGCATTTT. The encoded protein is CASSSDRAGQPQHF.

This sequence joins TRBV29-1 and TRBJ1-2; no reliable D call. Germline V gives CDR1 SQVTM, CDR2 ANQGSEA. The V and J ends lost 6 bases and 6 bases respectively, with 11 bases between them. The CDR3 contains 11 residues. CDR3 DNA: TGCAGCGTGTACCCCCGGGATGGCTACACCTTC. It is translated as CSVYPRDGYTF.

This clone was recorded a few times. The rearrangement uses TRBV7-2 and TRBJ2-3, with 11 bases that match TRBD2. The CDR3 covers 17 residues. Trimming removed 5 bases from V and 2 bases from J; junction bases left unmatched: 9. CDR1 and CDR2 from the germline V gene are SGHTA and FQGNSA. As DNA, the CDR3 is TGTGCCAGCAGCCAATCCGCTAGCGGGGGGAACACAGATACGCAGTATTTT. It specifies CASSQSASGGNTDTQYF.

V is TRBV18 and J is TRBJ1-4; 7 positions agree with TRBD1. There are 15 residues in the CDR3. Unmatched junction bases numbered 3, after V lost 4 bases and J lost 1 base. Germline assignment: CDR1 KGHSH and CDR2 LQKENI. The CDR3 sequence is CASSLNRGTNEKLFF. The CDR3 DNA sequence: TGTGCCAGCTCACTAAACAGGGGAACTAATGAAAAACTGTTTTTT. The whole variable domain, remainder taken from reference TRBV18 and TRBJ1-4, is NAGVMQNPRHLVRRRGQEARLRCSPMKGHSHVYWYRQLPEEGLKFMVYLQKENIIDESGMPKERFSAEFPKEGPSILRIQQVVRGDSAAYFCASSLNRGTNEKLFFGSGTQLSVL.

This clone occurred once. The chain has TRBV6-5 and TRBJ2-1, with D tentatively TRBD2 (5 bases). The CDR3 is 13 amino acids. With 6 bases removed from V and 8 bases from J, the gap between germline ends came to 14 bases. CDR1 is MNHEY, CDR2 SVGAGI, per germline. This chain's CDR3 is CASRERRGDEQFF. The CDR3 coding sequence is TGTGCCAGCAGAGAGAGACGGGGAGATGAGCAGTTCTTC.

The V gene is TRBV7-2, the J gene TRBJ1-2, with 7 positions matching TRBD1. The CDR3 contains 13 residues. Looked up from germline, CDR1 is SGHTA and CDR2 is FQGNSA. V was pared by 7 bases and J by 2 bases, with 4 bases of the junction left unmatched. The CDR3 region has the DNA TGTGCCAGCACCTGGGACAGAAACTATGGCTACACCTTC. Protein sequence: CASTWDRNYGYTF.

This clone was seen at least ten times. As DNA, the CDR3 is TGTGCCAGCGGGACAGCCTATGGAAACACCATATATTTT. It yields the protein CASGTAYGNTIYF. The chain links TRBV14 to TRBJ1-3; 7 nucleotides align to TRBD1. CDR1 and CDR2 from the germline V gene are SGHDN and FVKESK. Trimming removed 8 bases from V and 3 bases from J; junction bases left unmatched: 4. The CDR3 is 13 amino acids.

CDR3 amino acids: CASSEGTGGSYEQYF. CDR3 nucleotide sequence: TGTGCCAGCAGTGAAGGGACAGGGGGTTCCTACGAGCAGTACTTC. The chain is built from TRBV25-1 and TRBJ2-7; TRBD1 aligns across 11 bases. After removal of 2 bases from V and 1 base from J, the junction contained 1 base not matched to a gene. The germline V gene has CDR1 MGHDK and CDR2 SYGVNS. The CDR3 is 15 residues long.

In its sample, this clone was seen a few times. This chain connects TRBV5-6 to TRBJ1-2; D remains ambiguous. The CDR3 extends over 11 amino acids. Germline lookup yields CDR1 SGHDT and CDR2 YYEEEE. Trimming took 0 bases from V and 7 from J, leaving 4 bases between them. The CDR3 sequence is CASSLASGYTF. Written as DNA, the CDR3 is TGTGCCAGCAGCTTGGCCTCTGGCTACACCTTC.

The rearrangement joins TRBV19 to TRBJ1-5, with 8 bases matching TRBD1. This CDR3 has 14 residues. V shed 8 bases, J shed 4 bases, and the junction held 7 bases outside the gene matches. In germline, CDR1 is LNHDA, CDR2 SQIVND (reference sequence). Here the CDR3 DNA reads TGTGCCAGTTGCCGGGACAGGTGGAATCAGCCCCAGCATTTT. Its translation is CASCRDRWNQPQHF.

The chain has TRBV6-5 and TRBJ1-2; 10 positions agree with TRBD1. The trim removed 5 bases at V and 4 bases at J, leaving 4 bases unmatched. Germline V gene lookup returns CDR1 MNHEY and CDR2 SVGAGI. The CDR3 extends over 14 amino acids. The CDR3 nucleotides read TGTGCCAGCAGTCACAGGGACAGGGGCTATGGCTACACCTTC. Translation: CASSHRDRGYGYTF.

The chain combines TRBV2 with TRBJ1-6; no firm D call. The germline CDR1 and CDR2 sequences are SNHLY and FYNNEI. V shed 7 bases and J shed 17 bases, with 12 bases lying between them. The length of the CDR3 is 10 residues. CDR3 DNA: TGTGCCAGCAAGCTAGGCACCGTCCACTTT. Its protein product is CASKLGTVHF.

The chain joins TRBV7-2 to TRBJ2-3; 9 positions agree with TRBD1. V lost 5 bases to trimming and J lost 4 bases; unmatched junction nucleotides: 1. This CDR3 region has 13 residues. CDR1 is SGHTA and CDR2 is FQGNSA in the germline V gene. The CDR3 nucleotides read TGTGCCAGCAGCCGACAGGGGGCAGATACGCAGTATTTT. Amino acids: CASSRQGADTQYF.

J is TRBJ2-3 and V is TRBV12-3 or TRBV12-4; D is unclear. V was cut by 3 bases and J by 8 bases, with 6 bases left in between. This CDR3 comprises 11 residues. CDR3 protein: CASSLSGTQYF. CDR3 in DNA: TGTGCCAGCAGTTTGTCGGGTACGCAGTATTTT.

The chain has TRBV24-1 and TRBJ1-2, with D maybe TRBD1 (6 bases). This CDR3 has 13 residues. V was trimmed by 12 bases and J by 1 base, leaving 14 bases between them. From germline, CDR1 is KGHDR and CDR2 SFDVKD. This CDR3 reads CASHRDNNYGYTF. The CDR3 DNA is TGTGCCTCCCATCGGGACAATAACTATGGCTACACCTTC.

The V call is TRBV9, the J call TRBJ1-5, with D unresolved. From germline, CDR1 is SGDLS and CDR2 YYNGEE. Trimming cost V 0 bases and J 4 bases, with 8 bases left between them. The CDR3 is 14 residues long. CDR3 loop: CASSVGLENQPQHF. The CDR3 region has the DNA TGTGCCAGCAGCGTAGGGCTCGAAAATCAGCCCCAGCATTTT.

The DNA for the CDR3 is TGTGCCTGGAGTGTACTTGGTCCGTCCTCTAACTACGAGCAGTACTTC. Amino acids: CAWSVLGPSSNYEQYF. The rearrangement uses TRBV30 and TRBJ2-7, with D unclear. The germline CDR1 and CDR2 sequences are GTSNPN and SVGIG (reference sequence). The CDR3 consists of 16 residues. Trimming pared 0 bases from V and 3 bases from J, leaving 18 bases between.

This chain joins TRBV10-3 and TRBJ1-1; D is possibly TRBD1 (6 bases). Germline loops: CDR1 ENHRY, CDR2 SYGVKD. The CDR3 extends over 13 amino acids. Trimming left V 6 bases short and J 3 bases short, with 11 bases between. The CDR3 bases are TGTGCCATCAGACAGGGTCGGGACACTGAAGCTTTCTTT. It yields the protein CAIRQGRDTEAFF.

The rearrangement joins TRBV3-1 (or the pseudogene TRBV3-2) to TRBJ1-2; D gene ambiguous. CDR3 length equals 13 residues. V shed 5 bases and J shed 4 bases, with 11 bases lying between them. Germline CDR1 is LGHDT and CDR2 is YNNKEL (reference sequence). CDR3 region: CASSEGLIYGYTF. In nucleotides, the CDR3 is TGTGCCAGCAGCGAAGGACTGATCTATGGCTACACCTTC.

This clone was counted once. The V gene is TRBV7-2, the J gene TRBJ1-5; 10 bases map to TRBD1. The germline gives CDR1 SGHTA, CDR2 FQGNSA. This CDR3 has 14 amino acids. V trimming: 4 bases; J trimming: 6 bases; junction bases outside the gene matches: 3. In DNA, the CDR3 is TGTGCCAGCAGCTACAGACAGGGGGCTCAGCCCCAGCATTTT. It encodes CASSYRQGAQPQHF. The full variable domain, in which reference TRBV7-2 and TRBJ1-5 provide the parts outside the CDR3, is GAGVSQSPSNKVTEKGKDVELRCDPISGHTALYWYRQSLGQGLEFLIYFQGNSAPDKSGLPSDRFSAERTGGSVSTLTIQRTQQEDSAVYLCASSYRQGAQPQHFGDGTRLSIL.

Remarks on this clone: Other DNA sequences in the same sample also yield this CDR3. The chain uses TRBV5-1 and TRBJ2-2; D is perhaps TRBD2 (6 bases). CDR1 and CDR2 from the germline V gene are SGHRS and YFSETQ. The germline V and J ends were trimmed by 2 bases and 4 bases, with 9 bases remaining between them. This CDR3 is built from 14 residues. The CDR3: CASSLSGGTGELFF. For the CDR3, the DNA is TGCGCCAGCAGCTTATCCGGGGGCACCGGGGAGCTGTTTTTT.

The sample holds a few counts of this clone. The chain employs TRBV7-2 and TRBJ2-7; 7 positions agree with TRBD1. The CDR3 consists of 16 residues. Germline V gives CDR1 SGHTA, CDR2 FQGNSA. Losses at the gene ends were 0 bases for V and 4 bases for J; bases not matched to a gene: 9. The chain's CDR3 is CASSLALQGPSYEQYF. The CDR3 bases are TGTGCCAGCAGCTTAGCGCTACAGGGGCCATCATACGAGCAGTACTTC.